This T cell receptor beta chain comes out of a study of early T cells in non-severe SARS-CoV-2 infection listed by TCRdb under 2021. As for the study more broadly: Bulk RNA from unsorted whole blood was used for TCR sequencing, so alpha and beta chains could not be paired. Results the study describes overall, beyond this receptor: VDJdb matching was skewed toward anti-spike CD8 responses and likely underestimated virus-specific expansions, missing private and CD4 specificities.

The method was 5' RACE. Sequenced using a NextSeq 500. In the TCR library protocol, unique molecular identifiers were attached to individual cDNA molecules to correct for PCR bias and sequencing error. Both TCR alpha and beta chains were sequenced, and tight co-correlation was observed between alpha and beta sequence abundances in each sample. The study's own analysis went as follows. Decombinator V4 was used to annotate TCR sequences for V gene, J gene and CDR3. Expanded TCRs were defined as changing significantly between any two time points under a Poisson model with p below 0.0001. TCR abundances were normalised to the total number of TCRs sequenced per sample and were expressed as counts per million. MAIT TCRs were defined by TRAV1-2 paired with TRAJ12, TRAJ20 or TRAJ33, and iNKT TCRs by TRAV10 paired with TRAJ18. A search of VDJdb, accessed on 1 November 2021, was run for TCRs annotated to CMV, EBV and SARS-CoV-2, with TCRs annotated for multiple antigens excluded. TCRdb took the public reads, trimmed them with fastp at Q25, ran MiXCR for clone calling and kept in-frame beta chains. Every CDR3 protein is listed once, alongside the most common genes and DNA of its rows. TCRdb's processing, not the authors' own work, is the source of the V and J calls. Across this sample there are tens of thousands of distinct CDR3 sequences, with about 10% seen only once. The top ten hold under 5% of the sample.

A case-control design nested within a healthcare worker cohort in London, UK, was used, with weekly nasopharyngeal swab PCR tests and blood sampling performed. Healthcare workers were enrolled in the week of the UK lockdown, from 23 to 31 March 2020, and were followed every week for up to roughly 16 weeks. Concerning this clonotype: Its antigen is unknown. Base qualities are not recorded, but no much larger clone differs from it by a single base.

Reading the germline V gene (reference sequence) gives CDR1 DFQATT and CDR2 SNEGSKA. Ends trimmed: V by 6 bases, J by 13 bases; bases unmatched to a gene: 10. Reading from cysteine to phenylalanine, the CDR3 counts 11 amino acids. Only CDR3 DNA is held: 33 bases, read in frame from base 1. Rearrangement joined TRBV20-1 to TRBJ2-7; a stretch of 9 junction bases matches TRBD2. Sequenced input: whole blood. This TCR derives from an adult who was a healthcare worker with PCR-confirmed SARS-CoV-2 infection or an uninfected control (not recorded which). The CDR3 reads as follows: CSADGRGGLYF. At the DNA level, the sequence is TGCAGTGCCGATGGGCGGGGGGGCCTTTACTTC.